This T cell receptor (beta chain) was identified during a study of shared clonotypes between healthy human individuals. Across the whole study: In total, the donors were two women and a few men aged 18 to 49.

V was clipped by 9 bases and J by 3 bases; unmatched bases: 9. CDR1 MNHEY and CDR2 SMNVEV come from the germline V gene (reference sequence). The CDR3 loop spans 15 amino acids. Deep was the level used in running the assay. Data came from immunoSEQ multiplex PCR; TCRdb stores just in-frame clones and leaves some out. The repertoire holds about 2.1 million clones, just under 95% seen once, with under 2% in the top ten. CD45RO-negative, CCR7-selected cells formed the naive CD8 fraction, which excluded terminally differentiated effector memory CD45RA+ cells. Sequenced sample: naive CD8+ T cells from PBMCs. V usage is TRBV27 and J usage is TRBJ2-7; 12 nucleotides align to TRBD2. The TCR originated in a man between 18 and 35 years old in good health. Some clones in this sample may be carry-over from other donors' samples. The CDR3 sequence is CASQSVTSGSYEQYF. The CDR3 nucleotides read TGTGCCAGTCAATCCGTGACTAGCGGGAGCTACGAGCAGTACTTC.